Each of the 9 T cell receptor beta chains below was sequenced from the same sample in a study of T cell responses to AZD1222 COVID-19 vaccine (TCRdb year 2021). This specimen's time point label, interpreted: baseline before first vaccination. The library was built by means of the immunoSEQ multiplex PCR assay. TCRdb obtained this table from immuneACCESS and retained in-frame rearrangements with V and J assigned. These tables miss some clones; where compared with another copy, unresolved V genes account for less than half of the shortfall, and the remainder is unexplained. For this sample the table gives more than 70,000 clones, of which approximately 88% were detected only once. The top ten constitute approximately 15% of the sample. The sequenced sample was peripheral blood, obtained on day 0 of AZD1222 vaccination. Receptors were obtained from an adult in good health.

In DNA form, the CDR3 reads TGTGCCAGCAGCCCAAACATAAGGGACAGGGGGTCCGGGGAGCTGTTTTTT. Its protein is CASSPNIRDRGSGELFF. The chain has TRBV3-1 (or the pseudogene TRBV3-2) and TRBJ2-2; the match to TRBD1 covers 11 bases. V lost 4 bases and J lost 6; bases outside the gene matches: 10. The CDR3 covers 17 residues. From germline, CDR1 is LGHDT and CDR2 YNNKEL (reference sequence).

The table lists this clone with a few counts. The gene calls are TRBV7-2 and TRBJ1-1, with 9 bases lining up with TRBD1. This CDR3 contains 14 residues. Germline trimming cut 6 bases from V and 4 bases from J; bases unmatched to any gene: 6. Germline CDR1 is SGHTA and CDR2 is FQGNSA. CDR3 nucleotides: TGTGCCAGCAGGGATACAGGGGGCGGCACTGAAGCTTTCTTT. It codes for CASRDTGGGTEAFF.

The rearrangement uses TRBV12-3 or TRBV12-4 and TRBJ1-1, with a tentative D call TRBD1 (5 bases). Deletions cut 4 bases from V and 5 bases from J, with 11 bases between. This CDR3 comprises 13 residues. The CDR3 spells CASSSQEWTEAFF. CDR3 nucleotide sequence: TGTGCCAGCAGTTCACAGGAGTGGACTGAAGCTTTCTTT.

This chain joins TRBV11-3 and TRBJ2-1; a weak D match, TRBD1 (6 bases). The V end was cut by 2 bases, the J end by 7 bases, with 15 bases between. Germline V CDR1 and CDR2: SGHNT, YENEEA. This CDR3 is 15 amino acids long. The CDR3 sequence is CASSLYGGGLNEQFF. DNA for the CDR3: TGTGCCAGCAGCTTATACGGTGGGGGCTTAAATGAGCAGTTCTTC.

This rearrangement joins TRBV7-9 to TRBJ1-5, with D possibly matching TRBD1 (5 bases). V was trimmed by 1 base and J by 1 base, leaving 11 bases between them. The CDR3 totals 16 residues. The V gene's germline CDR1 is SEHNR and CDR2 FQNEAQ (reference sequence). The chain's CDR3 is CASSLGQGKSNQPQHF. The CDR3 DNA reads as TGTGCCAGCAGCTTAGGGCAGGGAAAGAGCAATCAGCCCCAGCATTTT.

The CDR3 coding sequence is TGTGCCAGCAGCCAACTCCGGGCAACTAATGAAAAACTGTTTTTT. Protein sequence: CASSQLRATNEKLFF. The chain is built from TRBV3-1 (or the pseudogene TRBV3-2) and TRBJ1-4; D remains unclear. Germline loops: CDR1 LGHDT, CDR2 YNNKEL (reference sequence). V lost 2 bases to trimming and J lost 0 bases, with 7 bases between them. The CDR3 is 15 amino acids.

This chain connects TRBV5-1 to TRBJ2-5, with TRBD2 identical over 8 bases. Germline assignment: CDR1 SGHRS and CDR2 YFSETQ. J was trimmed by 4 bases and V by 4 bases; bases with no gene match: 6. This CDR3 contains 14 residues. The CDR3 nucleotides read TGCGCCAGCAGCGGTGGGCTAGCGGGAGAGACCCAGTACTTC. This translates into CASSGGLAGETQYF.

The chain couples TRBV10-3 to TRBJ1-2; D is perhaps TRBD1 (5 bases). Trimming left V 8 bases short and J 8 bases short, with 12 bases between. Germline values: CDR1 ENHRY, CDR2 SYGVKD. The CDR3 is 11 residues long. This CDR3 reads CAIGQVQGYTF. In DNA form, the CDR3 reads TGTGCCATCGGACAAGTCCAGGGCTACACCTTC.

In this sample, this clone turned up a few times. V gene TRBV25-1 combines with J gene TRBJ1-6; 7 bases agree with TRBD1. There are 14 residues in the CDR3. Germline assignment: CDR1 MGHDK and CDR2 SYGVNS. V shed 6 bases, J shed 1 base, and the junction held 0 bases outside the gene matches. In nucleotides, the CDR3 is TGTGCCAGCAGCAGGGGGTCCTATAATTCACCCCTCCACTTT. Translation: CASSRGSYNSPLHF.